The rows below give T cell receptor beta chains drawn from one sample of a study of T cells after yellow fever vaccination. Via MiXCR, TCRdb re-called the 5' RACE reads, giving one row per CDR3 protein. The sample includes fewer than 450,000 distinct CDR3 sequences, 3% to 4.5% of them seen just once. The sample in question was PBMCs, obtained 5 days after the yellow fever booster vaccination. The receptors come from a man between 18 and 29 years old who received the YFV17D yellow fever vaccine. Both conserved end residues are trimmed from each CDR3. Fields, in order: V gene, J gene, CDR3 protein.

V gene: TRBV6-5; J gene: TRBJ2-1; CDR3 protein: ASSHLAGGMNEQF
V gene: TRBV27; J gene: TRBJ2-3; CDR3 protein: ASSLWGGVADTQY
V gene: TRBV2; J gene: TRBJ1-1; CDR3 protein: ASIMMNTEAF
V gene: TRBV9; J gene: TRBJ2-1; CDR3 protein: ASSAPTSGGFKNEQF
V gene: TRBV5-6; J gene: TRBJ2-4; CDR3 protein: ASSVTGNIQY
V gene: TRBV5-1; J gene: TRBJ2-1; CDR3 protein: ASSLEQPTDKEQF
V gene: TRBV3-1; J gene: TRBJ2-3; CDR3 protein: ASTRDRGQVTDTQY
V gene: TRBV5-1; J gene: TRBJ2-1; CDR3 protein: ASSLGEGVYNEQF
V gene: TRBV7-9; J gene: TRBJ2-2; CDR3 protein: ASTSSDRAVAGELF
V gene: TRBV7-2; J gene: TRBJ1-2; CDR3 protein: ASSLVGQGYGYT
V gene: TRBV29-1; J gene: TRBJ2-1; CDR3 protein: SVALIIGTGWNEQF
V gene: TRBV5-1; J gene: TRBJ2-5; CDR3 protein: ASSLEIRQETQY
V gene: TRBV5-1; J gene: TRBJ1-2; CDR3 protein: ASSLGRYYGYT
V gene: TRBV7-2; J gene: TRBJ1-2; CDR3 protein: ASSVYTQNYGYT
V gene: TRBV16; J gene: TRBJ1-5; CDR3 protein: ASSRPDRGLGQPQH
V gene: TRBV12-3/TRBV12-4; J gene: TRBJ2-3; CDR3 protein: ASSPQGARTDTQY
V gene: TRBV4-1; J gene: TRBJ1-5; CDR3 protein: ASSQSGSLQPQH
V gene: TRBV20-1; J gene: TRBJ1-1; CDR3 protein: SYRVSRGGTEAF
V gene: TRBV12-3/TRBV12-4; J gene: TRBJ2-2; CDR3 protein: ASTPRGTAPGELF
V gene: TRBV9; J gene: TRBJ2-5; CDR3 protein: ASSAGLAGGQETQY
V gene: TRBV4-1; J gene: TRBJ1-1; CDR3 protein: ASSLWTGGADTEAF
V gene: TRBV7-2; J gene: TRBJ2-3; CDR3 protein: ASSLGAEMSTDTQY
V gene: TRBV27; J gene: TRBJ2-6; CDR3 protein: ASSTGANVLT
V gene: TRBV6-2/TRBV6-3; J gene: TRBJ1-1; CDR3 protein: ASSDVGTGVEAF
V gene: TRBV20-1; J gene: TRBJ1-1; CDR3 protein: SADENTEAF
V gene: TRBV5-1; J gene: TRBJ2-5; CDR3 protein: ASSLLVRETQY
V gene: TRBV7-2; J gene: TRBJ2-1; CDR3 protein: ASTRLYNEQF
V gene: TRBV9; J gene: TRBJ2-1; CDR3 protein: ASSVGWGRGGYNEQF
V gene: TRBV7-2; J gene: TRBJ1-5; CDR3 protein: ASSLEGQDNQPQH
V gene: TRBV6-5; J gene: TRBJ1-6; CDR3 protein: ASSYDRTKYANSPLH
V gene: TRBV9; J gene: TRBJ2-1; CDR3 protein: ASSVEGRAYNEQF
V gene: TRBV19; J gene: TRBJ1-2; CDR3 protein: ASSMVAGGNGYT
V gene: TRBV4-1; J gene: TRBJ2-2; CDR3 protein: ASSHRGLKNTGELF
V gene: TRBV19; J gene: TRBJ1-1; CDR3 protein: ASSIVGRTEAF
V gene: TRBV27; J gene: TRBJ2-4; CDR3 protein: ASSQTGAINIQY
V gene: TRBV18; J gene: TRBJ1-1; CDR3 protein: ASSPYVAENTEAF
V gene: TRBV6-5; J gene: TRBJ2-1; CDR3 protein: ASNDGRPYNEQF
V gene: TRBV20-1; J gene: TRBJ1-1; CDR3 protein: SASITGRNTEAF
V gene: TRBV7-2; J gene: TRBJ1-6; CDR3 protein: ASSWDRGNSPLH
V gene: TRBV4-3; J gene: TRBJ2-5; CDR3 protein: ASSQFTPGLSQETQY
V gene: TRBV18; J gene: TRBJ1-1; CDR3 protein: ASSPRPGPNTEAF
V gene: TRBV24-1; J gene: TRBJ1-2; CDR3 protein: ATSGRDGYT
V gene: TRBV7-6; J gene: TRBJ1-3; CDR3 protein: ASRMPGDRGSSGNTIY
V gene: TRBV27; J gene: TRBJ1-5; CDR3 protein: ASSLARAMPQH
V gene: TRBV10-3; J gene: TRBJ2-7; CDR3 protein: AISGAGQPYEQY
V gene: TRBV7-2; J gene: TRBJ1-2; CDR3 protein: ASSSRESYGYT
V gene: TRBV4-2; J gene: TRBJ2-1; CDR3 protein: ASSQDTGGTFPGSEF
V gene: TRBV16; J gene: TRBJ2-2; CDR3 protein: ASSRVSSGELF
V gene: TRBV3-1; J gene: TRBJ1-1; CDR3 protein: ASSQEWSYTEAF
V gene: TRBV9; J gene: TRBJ1-2; CDR3 protein: ASSAGTLNYGYT
V gene: TRBV7-9; J gene: TRBJ2-1; CDR3 protein: ASSLGPGGAYNEQF
V gene: TRBV7-2; J gene: TRBJ1-5; CDR3 protein: ASSLGNRGHQPQH
V gene: TRBV29-1; J gene: TRBJ2-3; CDR3 protein: SVVGLAGADTHY
V gene: TRBV18; J gene: TRBJ1-1; CDR3 protein: ASSPRETEAF